Included here is one T cell receptor beta chain sequence, with context. TCRdb's table, derived via immunoSEQ multiplex PCR, lists solely in-frame clones and lacks some. The profile shows a few hundred thousand clones, approximately 80% of them singletons. The sample is drawn from a study of blood T cell repertoires in COVID-19. Germline values: CDR1 SGHRS, CDR2 YFSETQ. V lost 4 bases and J 1 base, leaving 17 bases between the germline ends. The CDR3 consists of 16 residues. The sample was peripheral blood. This chain connects TRBV5-1 to TRBJ1-1; tentative D call: TRBD1 (6 bases). The origin of this receptor is a young man who had recovered from COVID-19. The chain's CDR3 is CASSLGDTPTNTEAFF. The CDR3 DNA sequence: TGCGCCAGCAGCCTGGGGGACACACCTACGAACACTGAAGCTTTCTTT.